What follows are 19 T cell receptor beta chains derived from one specimen sequenced in a study of T cell repertoires in cytomegalovirus infection. TCRdb processed the reads anew with MiXCR; each CDR3 protein has one entry. The sample yields about 260,000 distinct CDR3 sequences, roughly 13% seen once. The specimen was PBMCs. These receptors came from a human donor in good health (CMV status not recorded). Some clones in this sample may be carry-over from other donors' samples.

In this sample, this clonotype turned up a few times. The chain carries TRBV12-3 or TRBV12-4 and TRBJ1-1, with D hard to call. Trimming removed 3 bases from V and 5 bases from J, with 16 bases in between. The CDR3 spans 15 residues. Here the CDR3 reads CASSFYSRKDTEAFF. The CDR3 region has the DNA TGTGCCAGCAGTTTTTATAGTCGGAAGGATACTGAAGCTTTCTTT.

This clonotype has ten or more counts. V gene TRBV7-9 combines with J gene TRBJ1-1, with D perhaps TRBD1 (5 bases). Germline V gene data show CDR1 as SEHNR and CDR2 as FQNEAQ (reference sequence). This CDR3 has 18 residues. Trimming removed 1 base from V and 1 base from J, with 19 bases in between. In DNA form, the CDR3 reads TGTGCCAGCAGCTTAGGTCGGGGGGGTAGAACCCAGAACACTGAAGCTTTCTTT. Translated: CASSLGRGGRTQNTEAFF.

This clonotype has ten or more counts. V usage is TRBV7-8 and J usage is TRBJ2-2, with 9 positions matching TRBD1. Germline-derived CDR1 and CDR2 are SGHVS and FQNEAQ. The CDR3 totals 16 residues. V shed 4 bases, J shed 1 base, and the junction held 4 bases outside the gene matches. The CDR3 loop is CASSSGQGRNTGELFF. Here the CDR3 DNA reads TGTGCCAGCAGCTCGGGACAGGGTCGGAACACCGGGGAGCTGTTTTTT.

This clonotype was seen repeatedly, ten times or more. The chain joins TRBV10-3 to TRBJ2-3, with TRBD1 identical over 9 bases. V trimming: 6 bases; J trimming: 5 bases; junction bases outside the gene matches: 9. Germline V CDR1 and CDR2: ENHRY, SYGVKD. CDR3 length equals 15 residues. The CDR3 sequence: CAISTGTGQIDTQYF. In nucleotides, the CDR3 is TGTGCCATCAGCACCGGGACAGGGCAGATAGATACGCAGTATTTT.

At least ten counts were recorded for this clonotype. This rearrangement joins TRBV6-1 to TRBJ2-2, with 7 bases matching TRBD2. Per germline, CDR1 MNHNS and CDR2 SASEGT. V lost 5 bases to trimming and J lost 6 bases; unmatched junction nucleotides: 12. The CDR3 contains 16 residues. The CDR3 reads CASSSSGGGLAGELFF. The CDR3 DNA follows: TGTGCCAGCAGTTCATCGGGGGGAGGGTTGGCCGGGGAGCTGTTTTTT.

The V gene is TRBV6-5, the J gene TRBJ2-3; tentative D call: TRBD2 (5 bases). V dropped 7 bases and J dropped 1 base, with 9 bases sitting between them. This CDR3 spans 13 amino acids. Per the germline V gene, CDR1 is MNHEY and CDR2 is SVGAGI. The CDR3 sequence is CASKRTGTDTQYF. The DNA of the CDR3 is TGTGCCAGCAAGCGGACTGGCACAGATACGCAGTATTTT.

This clonotype was counted between two and nine times. The chain combines TRBV2 with TRBJ2-2, with D hard to call. V shed 3 bases and J shed 7 bases, with 6 bases lying between them. The CDR3 is 12 residues long. Germline CDR1 SNHLY, CDR2 FYNNEI. The CDR3 region is CASSDESGELFF. The CDR3 nucleotides read TGTGCCAGCAGTGATGAAAGCGGGGAGCTGTTTTTT.

This chain joins TRBV7-9 and TRBJ2-6; D is possibly TRBD2 (5 bases). This CDR3 has 12 amino acids. The germline V and J ends were trimmed by 4 bases and 12 bases, with 10 bases remaining between them. Germline CDR1 is SEHNR and CDR2 is FQNEAQ (reference sequence). CDR3 coding DNA: TGTGCCAGCAGCTACGGACTTCGCGTCCTGACTTTC. Its protein is CASSYGLRVLTF.

This clonotype was recorded many times. This chain connects TRBV7-3 to TRBJ1-2; weak D call: TRBD1 (5 bases). Trimming pared 5 bases from V and 7 bases from J, leaving 17 bases between. This CDR3 region has 14 residues. CDR1 and CDR2 (germline): SGHTA, FQGTGA. The CDR3: CASSPSHGGGGYTF. The CDR3 DNA reads TGTGCCAGCAGCCCCTCTCACGGGGGTGGTGGCTACACCTTC.

This clonotype showed up many times. The rearrangement joins TRBV10-3 to TRBJ1-2; D unresolved. The germline V gene encodes CDR1 ENHRY and CDR2 SYGVKD. This CDR3 is built from 13 residues. V was cut by 2 bases and J by 0 bases, with 4 bases left in between. The CDR3 nucleotides read TGTGCCATCAGTGAGGGGACTAACTATGGCTACACCTTC. Translation: CAISEGTNYGYTF.

The gene calls are TRBV20-1 and TRBJ1-4, with a possible D match to TRBD1 (6 bases). Germline lookup yields CDR1 DFQATT and CDR2 SNEGSKA (reference sequence). The V end was cut by 3 bases, the J end by 3 bases, with 11 bases between. The CDR3 covers 14 residues. The CDR3 DNA reads TGCAGTGCTAGGAGGGGGGGCCCTAATGAAAAACTGTTTTTT. Amino acids: CSARRGGPNEKLFF.

The gene calls are TRBV19 and TRBJ2-1, with 8 bases fitting TRBD1. The CDR3 covers 14 residues. The germline gives CDR1 LNHDA, CDR2 SQIVND (reference sequence). Trimming took 3 bases from V and 6 from J; bases not matched to a gene: 4. Here the CDR3 DNA reads TGTGCCAGTAGTATCAGGGGGCCGGGCAATGAGCAGTTCTTC. Amino acid sequence: CASSIRGPGNEQFF.

This clonotype appeared many times. V usage is TRBV4-1 and J usage is TRBJ1-1, with D possibly matching TRBD1 (5 bases). V was pared by 0 bases and J by 1 base, with 18 bases between. Germline V CDR1 and CDR2: MGHRA, YSYEKL. The CDR3 runs 18 residues. Here the CDR3 DNA reads TGCGCCAGCAGCCAAGATCCCCCACAGGAGGAGGGGAACACTGAAGCTTTCTTT. Its protein is CASSQDPPQEEGNTEAFF.

V is TRBV20-1 and J is TRBJ1-2; 7 bases match TRBD1. CDR1 and CDR2 (germline): DFQATT, SNEGSKA (reference sequence). This CDR3 spans 14 amino acids. Trimming removed 6 bases from V and 4 bases from J; junction bases left unmatched: 11. The CDR3 loop reads CSAFYRGSSYGYTF. CDR3 DNA: TGCAGTGCCTTTTACAGGGGATCGAGCTATGGCTACACCTTC.

This clonotype was detected many times. The chain recombines TRBV7-8 with TRBJ1-6; 8 bases align to TRBD1. The junction had 13 bases not matched to a gene; V was cut back by 4 bases and J by 5 bases. The germline gives CDR1 SGHVS, CDR2 FQNEAQ. The CDR3 length is 18 residues. The CDR3, as DNA: TGTGCCAGCAGCTGGGACAGGAGGGATTTTAGGGATAATTCACCCCTCCACTTT. Protein: CASSWDRRDFRDNSPLHF.

The CDR3 DNA reads as TGTGCCAGCAGCCATTTGGGGACTAGCGGGGCATACGAGCAGTACTTC. As protein: CASSHLGTSGAYEQYF. The rearrangement links TRBV4-2 to TRBJ2-7; 13 bases agree with TRBD2. From germline, CDR1 is LGHNA and CDR2 YNFKEQ. V lost 3 bases to trimming and J lost 4 bases; unmatched junction nucleotides: 6. The CDR3 length is 16 residues.

This clonotype has ten or more counts. This chain connects TRBV12-3 or TRBV12-4 to TRBJ2-3; TRBD2 aligns across 13 bases. J gave up 4 bases and V 5 bases, and 3 bases lay outside the gene matches. The CDR3 has 15 residues. In DNA form, the CDR3 reads TGTGCCAGCAGTCAACTAGCGGGAGGGCCAGATACGCAGTATTTT. The encoded protein is CASSQLAGGPDTQYF.

This chain connects TRBV7-9 to TRBJ2-1; D ambiguous. CDR3 size: 13 residues. Germline V gene data show CDR1 as SEHNR and CDR2 as FQNEAQ (reference sequence). V was pared by 5 bases and J by 5 bases, with 10 bases between. DNA of the CDR3: TGTGCCAGCAGCGCCACAGATCACAATGAGCAGTTCTTC. It codes for CASSATDHNEQFF.

The table lists this clonotype with many counts. This chain connects TRBV5-4 to TRBJ2-2, with D unclear. The germline CDR1 and CDR2 sequences are SGHNT and YYREEE (reference sequence). V gave up 0 bases and J gave up 2 bases, with 5 bases separating them. This CDR3 spans 14 amino acids. This CDR3 reads CASSLGPNTGELFF. CDR3 nucleotides: TGTGCCAGCAGCTTGGGGCCTAACACCGGGGAGCTGTTTTTT.